What follows are 10 T cell receptor beta chains derived from one specimen sequenced in a study of blood T cell repertoires in COVID-19. The method was immunoSEQ multiplex PCR; TCRdb's version includes in-frame clones alone and lacks a portion of them. This sample carries 190,000 or so clones, roughly 82% of them seen once, and the ten largest clones take over 9.5%. Sequencing was done on a sample of PBMCs or T cells enriched from blood (not recorded which). Receptor source: a man aged 40-50 years who had recovered from COVID-19.

This chain connects TRBV5-1 to TRBJ2-1; D unclear. Between the trimmed V and J ends, which lost 0 bases and 2 bases, there was a span of 9 bases. The germline V gene encodes CDR1 SGHRS and CDR2 YFSETQ. The CDR3 is made up of 15 amino acids. CDR3 in amino acids: CASSLGGVTYNEQFF. CDR3 DNA sequence: TGCGCCAGCAGCTTGGGAGGTGTCACCTACAATGAGCAGTTCTTC.

The rearrangement links TRBV6-5 to TRBJ2-7, with 8 positions matching TRBD1. Germline CDR1 and CDR2: MNHEY and SVGAGI. V was clipped by 4 bases and J by 0 bases; unmatched bases: 2. The CDR3 has 14 residues. CDR3 residues: CASSLQGDSYEQYV. The CDR3, as DNA: TGTGCCAGCAGTTTACAGGGGGACTCCTACGAGCAGTACGTC.

The genes are TRBV19 and TRBJ2-5, with 9 bases matching TRBD2. V lost 3 bases, J lost 2 bases, and 7 bases stayed unmatched. The CDR3 length is 16 residues. From germline, CDR1 is LNHDA and CDR2 SQIVND (reference sequence). The CDR3 spells CASSIRLAGIQETQYF. Here the CDR3 DNA reads TGTGCCAGTAGTATTCGGCTAGCGGGAATACAAGAGACCCAGTACTTC.

V gene TRBV2 combines with J gene TRBJ2-3, with 12 positions matching TRBD2. The CDR3 is 18 residues long. With V trimmed by 4 bases and J by 1 base, 9 bases remained unmatched. CDR1 SNHLY and CDR2 FYNNEI come from the germline V gene. DNA for the CDR3: TGTGCCAGCAGTGGATGGACTAGCGGGACGTCTGGCACAGATACGCAGTATTTT. Its translation: CASSGWTSGTSGTDTQYF.

This clone was found a few times. The CDR3, as DNA: TGTGCCACCAGCAGAGCCCAGGGTTACCAAGAGACCCAGTACTTC. This codes for CATSRAQGYQETQYF. The V and J genes are TRBV15 and TRBJ2-5, with D possibly matching TRBD1 (5 bases). Germline CDR1 is LNHNV and CDR2 is YYDKDF (reference sequence). CDR3 size: 15 residues. Trimming took 1 base from V and 0 from J, leaving 9 bases between them.

This chain connects TRBV13 to TRBJ1-5, with D hard to call. CDR1 is PRHDT and CDR2 is FYEKMQ in the germline V gene (reference sequence). This CDR3 region has 13 residues. V was pared by 5 bases and J by 7 bases, with 12 bases between. The chain's CDR3 is CASSLSPRQPQHF. In DNA form, the CDR3 reads TGTGCCAGCAGCCTCTCCCCTAGGCAGCCCCAGCATTTT.

This chain uses TRBV19 with TRBJ1-6, with unresolved D. The germline V gene has CDR1 LNHDA and CDR2 SQIVND (reference sequence). The CDR3 totals 12 residues. The V end lost 3 bases, the J end lost 8 bases, and 5 bases lay between the germline ends. The CDR3 loop is CASSIGDSPLHF. For the CDR3, the DNA is TGTGCCAGTAGTATCGGGGATTCACCCCTCCACTTT.

The chain recombines TRBV2 with TRBJ1-1; D is ambiguous. Per the germline V gene, CDR1 is SNHLY and CDR2 is FYNNEI. CDR3 size: 13 residues. Trimming took 5 bases from V and 5 from J, leaving 12 bases between them. DNA of the CDR3: TGTGCCAGCAGTTCTTCAGGAGGTACTGAAGCTTTCTTT. Protein: CASSSSGGTEAFF.

This clone was counted once. The rearrangement links TRBV7-9 to TRBJ2-1, with TRBD2 matching 10 bases. J gave up 3 bases and V 2 bases, and 4 bases lay outside the gene matches. The CDR3 consists of 16 residues. Germline CDR1 is SEHNR and CDR2 is FQNEAQ (reference sequence). The DNA for the CDR3 is TGTGCCAGCAGCTTAAAAGCGGGAGGGTACTACAATGAGCAGTTCTTC. Translating gives CASSLKAGGYYNEQFF.

This rearrangement joins TRBV28 to TRBJ2-3, with TRBD2 matching over 7 bases. CDR1 and CDR2 from the germline V gene are MDHEN and SYDVKM. V was pared by 2 bases and J by 4 bases, with 9 bases of the junction left unmatched. This CDR3 region has 16 residues. The CDR3 loop is CASSLVSGLGPDTQYF. The CDR3 nucleotides read TGTGCCAGCAGTTTAGTTTCCGGACTAGGCCCAGATACGCAGTATTTT.